This TCR beta chain comes out of a study of cytomegalovirus exposure and HLA in healthy donors. Findings and limits, study-wide: V- and J-gene trimming of TCR beta was linked (in a later analysis) to a missense DCLRE1C variant. There were some V segments, including TRBV6-2 and TRBV6-3, excluded as indistinguishable.

On this clone itself: What it binds is unknown.

This CDR3 is built from 14 residues. J was trimmed by 9 bases and V by 5 bases; bases with no gene match: 12. CDR1 is GTSNPN, CDR2 SVGIG, per germline (reference sequence). In the PCR, 60 Vbeta and 13 Jbeta primers were used. The repertoire was sequenced with immunoSEQ multiplex PCR; TCRdb's copy has only in-frame clones and lacks some. The table records fewer than 150,000 clones, around 70% of them present only once. The clonotype comes from a woman aged 25 to 45 in good health and CMV-seronegative. Sequenced sample: PBMCs. The chain employs TRBV30 and TRBJ1-4; the match to TRBD1 covers 7 bases. CDR3 in DNA: TGTGCCTGGGGCCAACCGGACAGGAAAAAAAAACTGTTTTTT. It translates to CAWGQPDRKKKLFF. The full variable domain, rest sourced from reference TRBV30 and TRBJ1-4, is SQTIHQWPATLVQPVGSPLSLECTVEGTSNPNLYWYRQAAGRGLQLLFYSVGIGQISSEVPQNLSASRPQDRQFILSSKKLLLSDSGFYLCAWGQPDRKKKLFFGSGTQLSVL.